Each of the 3 T cell receptor beta chains below was sequenced from the same sample in a study of blood T cell repertoires in COVID-19. Libraries were prepared by immunoSEQ multiplex PCR; TCRdb keeps only in-frame clonotypes and omits some of them. The sample carries roughly 68,000 clones, over 75% recorded once. Material: peripheral blood. Every receptor here comes from a woman aged 55-69 years with COVID-19, enrolled during active disease.

Only one count was recorded for this clone. V gene TRBV5-1 combines with J gene TRBJ2-7, with D hard to call. The CDR3 has 14 residues. Germline-derived CDR1 and CDR2 are SGHRS and YFSETQ. V lost 4 bases to trimming and J lost 0 bases, with 11 bases between them. The CDR3 nucleotides read TGCGCCAGCAGCCTCACGGTGGTCTCCTACGAGCAGTACTTC. This gives the protein CASSLTVVSYEQYF.

V usage is TRBV7-9 and J usage is TRBJ1-5; the D gene is possibly TRBD1 (5 bases). There are 14 residues in the CDR3. CDR1 and CDR2 from the germline V gene are SEHNR and FQNEAQ (reference sequence). Trimming cost V 8 bases and J 0 bases, with 11 bases left between them. CDR3 loop: CASGETDSNQPQHF. The CDR3 DNA reads TGTGCCAGCGGCGAGACAGATAGCAATCAGCCCCAGCATTTT.

The genes are TRBV7-2 and TRBJ2-4, with D maybe TRBD2 (6 bases). From germline, CDR1 is SGHTA and CDR2 FQGNSA. The V end was cut by 2 bases, the J end by 8 bases, with 16 bases between. CDR3 length: 15 amino acids. The CDR3 DNA reads as TGTGCCAGCAGCTTATGGGAGGCCACTTTGGACATTCAGTACTTC. Translated, it gives CASSLWEATLDIQYF. Based on the CDR3 plus reference TRBV7-2 and TRBJ2-4, the full variable domain is GAGVSQSPSNKVTEKGKDVELRCDPISGHTALYWYRQSLGQGLEFLIYFQGNSAPDKSGLPSDRFSAERTGGSVSTLTIQRTQQEDSAVYLCASSLWEATLDIQYFGAGTRLSVL.